A selection of T cell receptor beta chains follows, all from one sample in a study of blood T cell repertoires in COVID-19. Profiled with immunoSEQ multiplex PCR; TCRdb holds only in-frame clones, not every one. The sample contains approximately 85,000 clones, just over 85% of which appear only once. The sample consisted of peripheral blood. The receptor set was obtained from a man between 45 and 60 years old with active or convalescent COVID-19. Both conserved end residues are trimmed from each CDR3. Clone size is stated in some rows and not others, as once, few, many or a class when expanded.

cdr3_aa clone_size v_call
ASSFPRGQQETQY . TRBV7-8
ASSLEGGARYEQY . TRBV5-1
SASGQVTEAF few TRBV20-1
ASRGTGNEKLF . TRBV19
ATWDRARDTEAF . TRBV10-3
ASSGRDRVPEAF . TRBV3-1/TRBV3-2
ASSTGINQPQH . TRBV9
ASRRGDTDTQY . TRBV2
AWRGGRGQETQY . TRBV30
ASSSGQFYEQY . TRBV5-1
ASSPTGVVYHEQF . TRBV14
SVQTGGLNQPQH . TRBV29-1
ASRWRGQFRDGYT . TRBV2
ASSEWGEQTGVDSPLH . TRBV6-1
ASSATGTEYTEAF . TRBV7-2
ASSLAPTSEETQY few TRBV5-1
ASSRDTRDGNTIY . TRBV10-2
ASSRRPAASGTETQY . TRBV5-1
ASSFRLRSSYEQY . TRBV6-2/TRBV6-3
ASSQGSPGELF . TRBV3-1/TRBV3-2
ASSDMVGQGHEQF . TRBV6-4
ASSIPQEQPQH once TRBV19
ASSIPGTGGEKLF . TRBV19
ASSRTFGVNTEAF . TRBV19
ASRWFPGGQETQY . TRBV5-5
ASQGQGQETQY . TRBV28
ASTGRENQPQH . TRBV6-6
ASSERGQAGNTIY . TRBV2
ASSPRTGVNYGYT . TRBV4-3
ASSLGGTGVHEQF . TRBV5-1
ASSSQGPLYNSPLH . TRBV27
TSSQSGSAYNEQF . TRBV1
ASSLARGTGELF once TRBV7-8
ASSANGVGLVADTQY . TRBV25-1
ASSFRQGPNEKLF . TRBV19
ASSQFPGQAPQPQH . TRBV4-1
ASSELGDSPLH . TRBV25-1
ASSLDTNTGELF . TRBV7-2
SVEESRRGEQF . TRBV29-1
ASSQVGAGTARNSPLH . TRBV4-3
ASSYPRAGEETQY . TRBV5-4